This is a list of T cell receptor beta chains from one sample in a study of T-cell memory formation after mild COVID-19. TCRdb re-analysed the 5' RACE reads in MiXCR, keeping a single row per CDR3 protein. The sample shows almost 350,000 distinct CDR3 sequences, 20% to 25% of them seen only once. Sample: PBMCs or a T cell subset sorted from them (not recorded which). These receptors came from a man aged 18 to 29 who had mild COVID-19 (a few samples of this study predate the infection). Cell type and time point are not known. Both conserved end residues are part of each CDR3.

J,V,CDR3
TRBJ1-3,TRBV10-3,CAIRMTGVGNTIYF
TRBJ2-3,TRBV4-3,CASSQSGGASDTQYF
TRBJ1-2,TRBV7-9,CASSLGEGGNYGYTF
TRBJ1-1,TRBV7-9,CASRPGSGPEAFF
TRBJ1-6,TRBV2,CATQTGLLNSPLHF
TRBJ1-3,TRBV12-3/TRBV12-4,CASSSLGFGNTIYF
TRBJ2-3,TRBV6-5,CASSRFGTSTQYF
TRBJ2-3,TRBV7-2,CASSPGWRGGGDTQYF
TRBJ2-3,TRBV7-2,CASSPQGTSGTDTQYF
TRBJ1-1,TRBV5-1,CASSLVGTGRTNTEAFF
TRBJ1-1,TRBV25-1,CASSPTGYTEAFF
TRBJ2-1,TRBV15,CATSLAGGFYNEQFF
TRBJ2-6,TRBV28,CASSGSAGANVLTF
TRBJ2-7,TRBV5-1,CASRLELGVYEQYF
TRBJ2-1,TRBV14,CASSQMGTGYNEQFF
TRBJ2-3,TRBV3-1,CASSQAWRSTDTQYF
TRBJ2-3,TRBV9,CASSDRARTDTQYF
TRBJ2-5,TRBV5-1,CASSARERETQYF
TRBJ1-4,TRBV7-2,CASSLKVAGSEKLFF
TRBJ2-1,TRBV7-3,CASSLEGSYNEQFF
TRBJ2-1,TRBV14,CASSLPGTSSAEQFF
TRBJ1-2,TRBV5-1,CASSSPGQGNSYGYTF
TRBJ2-1,TRBV2,CASSRDRDGYSEQFF
TRBJ2-1,TRBV7-8,CASSFHRVYEQFF
TRBJ2-2,TRBV29-1,CSARTGGPGELFF
TRBJ2-1,TRBV6-2/TRBV6-3,CASSSRIVNEQFF
TRBJ2-5,TRBV11-3,CASILSVGGYETQYF
TRBJ2-1,TRBV11-3,CASSSEGSSYNEQFF
TRBJ1-5,TRBV7-2,CASSLGGTASNQPQHF
TRBJ1-6,TRBV6-5,CASSYSGVPRGSPLHF
TRBJ2-3,TRBV29-1,CSVVRDTDTQYF
TRBJ2-7,TRBV6-2/TRBV6-3,CASSSQVGYEQYF
TRBJ1-5,TRBV7-2,CASSSGQVQPQHF
TRBJ1-5,TRBV10-1,CASPGGRVEPQHF
TRBJ2-3,TRBV7-2,CASSHDRGTDTQYF
TRBJ1-2,TRBV5-1,CASTQPGQYGYTF
TRBJ1-4,TRBV7-9,CASAVSAGVREKLFF
TRBJ2-7,TRBV4-3,CASSQLGIKQGEGYEQYF
TRBJ1-4,TRBV5-5,CASSLVVSGAKLFF